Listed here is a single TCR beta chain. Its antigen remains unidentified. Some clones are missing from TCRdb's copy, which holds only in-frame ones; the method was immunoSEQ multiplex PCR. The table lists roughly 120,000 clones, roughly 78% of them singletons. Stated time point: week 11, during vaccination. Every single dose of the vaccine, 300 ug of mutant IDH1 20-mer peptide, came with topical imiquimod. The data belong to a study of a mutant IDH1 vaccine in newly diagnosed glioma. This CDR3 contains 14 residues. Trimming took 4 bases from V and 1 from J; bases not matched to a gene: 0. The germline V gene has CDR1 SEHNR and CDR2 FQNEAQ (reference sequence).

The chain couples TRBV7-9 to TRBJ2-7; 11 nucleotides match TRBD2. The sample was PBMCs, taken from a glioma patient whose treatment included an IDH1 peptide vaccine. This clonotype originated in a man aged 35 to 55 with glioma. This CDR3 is CASSSSGRSYEQYF. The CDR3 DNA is TGTGCCAGCAGCTCTAGCGGGAGGTCCTACGAGCAGTACTTC.